This T cell receptor beta chain was retrieved from a study of neoadjuvant anti-PD-1 for oral cavity cancer. Study details: Before surgery, most patients got three to four biweekly 3 mg/kg nivolumab doses. Whole-study findings and limits: Pretreatment Treg/Th17 ratio correlated inversely with post-treatment tumor clonality.

The germline gives CDR1 WSHSY, CDR2 SAAADI. The V end lost 2 bases, the J end lost 6 bases, and 11 bases lay between the germline ends. This CDR3 comprises 14 residues. Profiling relied on immunoSEQ multiplex PCR, and the TCRdb table lists in-frame clones only, not all of them. Here the sample spans around 17,000 clones, 65% being singletons. A few counts support this clone. Its antigen is undetermined. The V and J genes are TRBV10-2 and TRBJ1-5; D call uncertain. The TCR originated in a person between 40 and 85 years old with oral cavity squamous cell carcinoma. The source material was PBMCs, sampled before nivolumab (anti-PD-1) treatment. CDR3 protein: CASSENGMGQPQHF. CDR3 coding DNA: TGCGCCAGCAGTGAGAATGGAATGGGTCAGCCCCAGCATTTT.